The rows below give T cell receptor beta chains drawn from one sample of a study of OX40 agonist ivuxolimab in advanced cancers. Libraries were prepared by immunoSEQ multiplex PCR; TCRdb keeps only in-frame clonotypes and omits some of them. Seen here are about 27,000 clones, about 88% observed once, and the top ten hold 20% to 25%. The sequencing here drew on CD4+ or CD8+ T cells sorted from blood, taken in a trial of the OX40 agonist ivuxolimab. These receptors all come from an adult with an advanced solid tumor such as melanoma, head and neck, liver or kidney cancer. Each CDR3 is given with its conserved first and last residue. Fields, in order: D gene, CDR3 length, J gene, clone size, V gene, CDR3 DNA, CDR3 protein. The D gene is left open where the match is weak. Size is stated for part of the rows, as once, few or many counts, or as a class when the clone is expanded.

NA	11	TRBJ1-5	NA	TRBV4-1	TGCGCCTCCGGTGTTGATCAGCCCCAGCATTTT	CASGVDQPQHF
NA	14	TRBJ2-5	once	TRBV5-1	TGCGCCAGCAGCTTGGTAGCTGGAGAGGAGACCCAGTACTTC	CASSLVAGEETQYF
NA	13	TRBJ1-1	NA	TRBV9	TGTGCCAGCAGCGTAGGTGAGCGGACAGAGACTTTCTTT	CASSVGERTETFF
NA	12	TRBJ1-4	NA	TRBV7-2	TGTGCCAGCAGCTTAGCGCCGGAAAAACTGTTTTTT	CASSLAPEKLFF
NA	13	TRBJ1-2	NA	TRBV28	TGTGCCAGCAGTTTAGCGGCCGTCAGGGGCTACACCTTC	CASSLAAVRGYTF
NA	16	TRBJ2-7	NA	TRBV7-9	TGTGCCAGCAGCCCCCCCATGGGCGGGGCCACCTACGAGCAGTACTTC	CASSPPMGGATYEQYF
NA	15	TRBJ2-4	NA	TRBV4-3	TGCGCCAGCAGCCAAGGACCCGGGTCCAAAAACATTCAGTACTTC	CASSQGPGSKNIQYF
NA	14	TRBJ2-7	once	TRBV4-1	TGCGCCAGCAGCCAATTACCGGGGGTCTACGAGCAGTACTTC	CASSQLPGVYEQYF
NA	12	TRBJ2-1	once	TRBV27	TGTGCCAGCAGTTTGGGTGGGAATGAGCAGTTCTTC	CASSLGGNEQFF
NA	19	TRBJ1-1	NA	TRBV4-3	TGCGCCAGCAGCCAAGGGGAGGCCGTTGGGGGGCCCCTAGGCACTGAAGCTTTCTTT	CASSQGEAVGGPLGTEAFF
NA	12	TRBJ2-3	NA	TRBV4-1	TGCGCCAGCAGCCAGGTCGGGGATACGCAGTATTTT	CASSQVGDTQYF
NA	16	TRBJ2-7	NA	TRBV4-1	TGCGCCAGCAGCCAAGGGGCGGGCGACGGCACCTACGAGCAGTACTTC	CASSQGAGDGTYEQYF
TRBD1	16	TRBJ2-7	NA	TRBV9	TGTGCCAGCAGCCCCCAAGCCGGGACAGGGGCCTACGAGCAGTACTTC	CASSPQAGTGAYEQYF
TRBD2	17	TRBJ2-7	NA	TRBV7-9	TGTGCCAGCAGCTTAGGTCTAGCGGGTAAGGGCTTGTACGAGCAGTACTTC	CASSLGLAGKGLYEQYF
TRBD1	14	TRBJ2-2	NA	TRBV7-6	TGTGCCGGTCGGACAGGGGTGGACACCGGGGAGCTGTTTTTT	CAGRTGVDTGELFF
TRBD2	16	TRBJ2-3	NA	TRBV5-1	TGCGCCAGCAGCTTGTCCGGCGGGGGGGCCCCAGATACGCAGTATTTT	CASSLSGGGAPDTQYF
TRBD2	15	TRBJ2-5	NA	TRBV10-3	TGTGCCATCAGTGGGCCGGCGGGGGGTAAAGAGACCCAGTACTTC	CAISGPAGGKETQYF
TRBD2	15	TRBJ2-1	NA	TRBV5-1	TGCGCCAGCAGCCCCGGGACTAGCCCCTACAATGAGCAGTTCTTC	CASSPGTSPYNEQFF
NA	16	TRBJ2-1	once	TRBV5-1	TGCGCCAGCAGCTTGGAATGGGACAGCCGCGGGGATGAGCAGTTCTTC	CASSLEWDSRGDEQFF
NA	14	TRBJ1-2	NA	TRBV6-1	TGTGCCAGCAGTGAAATACAGGCTGACTATGGCTACACCTTC	CASSEIQADYGYTF
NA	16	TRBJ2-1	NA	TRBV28	TGTGCCAGCAGTTCCTCTCATGTGGCCGCTCACAATGAGCAGTTCTTC	CASSSSHVAAHNEQFF
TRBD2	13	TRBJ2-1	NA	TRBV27	TGTGCCAGCAGTTTGGGGACGGGGGGTGAGCAGTTCTTC	CASSLGTGGEQFF
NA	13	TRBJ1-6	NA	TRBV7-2	TGTGCCATTGTTTTAGCAGATAATTCACCCCTCCACTTT	CAIVLADNSPLHF
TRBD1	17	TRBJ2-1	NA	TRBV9	TGTGCCAGCAGCGTACCTGACAGGGGATCATCCTACAATGAGCAGTTCTTC	CASSVPDRGSSYNEQFF
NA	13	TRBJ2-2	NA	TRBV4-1	TGCGCCAGCAGCCAAAGGGTGGGCGGGGAGCTGTTTTTT	CASSQRVGGELFF
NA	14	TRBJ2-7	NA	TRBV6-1	TGTGCCAGCAGTGCGGGGCGCATGTCCTACGAGCAGTACTTC	CASSAGRMSYEQYF
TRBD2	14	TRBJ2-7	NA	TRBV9	TGTGCCAGCAGCTACGGGCGGGAGGTCCGCGAGCAGTACTTC	CASSYGREVREQYF
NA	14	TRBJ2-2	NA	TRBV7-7	TGTGCTAGCAGCTTAAATCTGGGGGCTGGGGAGCTGTTTTTT	CASSLNLGAGELFF
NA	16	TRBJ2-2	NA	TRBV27	TGTGCCAGCAGTTTGCGGGGCCTCGGGTACACCGGGGAGCTGTTTTTT	CASSLRGLGYTGELFF
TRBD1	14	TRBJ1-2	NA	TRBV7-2	TGTGCCAGCCTCCCTGGGGACAGGGGGTCTGGCTACACCTTC	CASLPGDRGSGYTF
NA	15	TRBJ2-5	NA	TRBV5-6	TGTGCCAGCGCCGGATTCGGGGGAATCCAAGAGACCCAGTACTTC	CASAGFGGIQETQYF
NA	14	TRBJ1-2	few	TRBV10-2	TGCGCCAGCAGGGGGGCTGGAGGTCCAAAGGACTACACCTTC	CASRGAGGPKDYTF
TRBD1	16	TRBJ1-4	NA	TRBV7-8	TGTGCCAGCAGCCTGGCAGGGGGCGGAGTTGACGAAAAACTGTTTTTT	CASSLAGGGVDEKLFF
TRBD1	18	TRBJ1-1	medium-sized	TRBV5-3	TGTGCCAGACCGACTGGGACAGGGGGCGGGTGCGTGAACACTGAAGCTTTCTTT	CARPTGTGGGCVNTEAFF
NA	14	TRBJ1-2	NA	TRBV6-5	TGTGCCAGCAGTGAAGGCGAAGGGACGGGCGGCTACACCTTC	CASSEGEGTGGYTF
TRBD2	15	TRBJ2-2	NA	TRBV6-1	TGTGCCAGCAGTGAGACTAGCGGGAACACCGGGGAGCTGTTTTTT	CASSETSGNTGELFF
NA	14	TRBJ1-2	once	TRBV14	TGTGCCAGCAGCCCCCAATTTGGGGGGCCTGGCTACACCTTC	CASSPQFGGPGYTF
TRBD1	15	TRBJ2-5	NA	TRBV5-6	TGTGCCAGCAGCCCGGGACAGGGGGCGCGGGAGACCCAGTACTTC	CASSPGQGARETQYF
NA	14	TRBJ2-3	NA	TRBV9	TGTGCCAGCAGCGCCCCGACAGGAACAGATACGCAGTATTTT	CASSAPTGTDTQYF
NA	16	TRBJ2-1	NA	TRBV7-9	TGTGCCAGCAGCCCCCGGGGCTCAAGTGGGGTTCTTGAGCAGTTCTTC	CASSPRGSSGVLEQFF
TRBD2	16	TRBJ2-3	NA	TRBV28	TGTGCCAGCAGTCCCTGGACTAGCGGAAGCACAGATACGCAGTATTTT	CASSPWTSGSTDTQYF
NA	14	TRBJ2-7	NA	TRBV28	TGTGCCAGCAGTTTAACAGGGACGGCCTACGAGCAGTACTTC	CASSLTGTAYEQYF
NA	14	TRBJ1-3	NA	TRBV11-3	TGTGCCAGCAGCTTGACAGGATCTGGAAACACCATATATTTT	CASSLTGSGNTIYF
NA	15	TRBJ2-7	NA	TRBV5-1	TGCGCCAGCAGCTTGGCCGGCAGGGAGGTTGACGAGCAGTACTTC	CASSLAGREVDEQYF
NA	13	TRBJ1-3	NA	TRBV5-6	TGTGCCAGCAGCTCCGGCGCTGGAAACACCATATATTTT	CASSSGAGNTIYF